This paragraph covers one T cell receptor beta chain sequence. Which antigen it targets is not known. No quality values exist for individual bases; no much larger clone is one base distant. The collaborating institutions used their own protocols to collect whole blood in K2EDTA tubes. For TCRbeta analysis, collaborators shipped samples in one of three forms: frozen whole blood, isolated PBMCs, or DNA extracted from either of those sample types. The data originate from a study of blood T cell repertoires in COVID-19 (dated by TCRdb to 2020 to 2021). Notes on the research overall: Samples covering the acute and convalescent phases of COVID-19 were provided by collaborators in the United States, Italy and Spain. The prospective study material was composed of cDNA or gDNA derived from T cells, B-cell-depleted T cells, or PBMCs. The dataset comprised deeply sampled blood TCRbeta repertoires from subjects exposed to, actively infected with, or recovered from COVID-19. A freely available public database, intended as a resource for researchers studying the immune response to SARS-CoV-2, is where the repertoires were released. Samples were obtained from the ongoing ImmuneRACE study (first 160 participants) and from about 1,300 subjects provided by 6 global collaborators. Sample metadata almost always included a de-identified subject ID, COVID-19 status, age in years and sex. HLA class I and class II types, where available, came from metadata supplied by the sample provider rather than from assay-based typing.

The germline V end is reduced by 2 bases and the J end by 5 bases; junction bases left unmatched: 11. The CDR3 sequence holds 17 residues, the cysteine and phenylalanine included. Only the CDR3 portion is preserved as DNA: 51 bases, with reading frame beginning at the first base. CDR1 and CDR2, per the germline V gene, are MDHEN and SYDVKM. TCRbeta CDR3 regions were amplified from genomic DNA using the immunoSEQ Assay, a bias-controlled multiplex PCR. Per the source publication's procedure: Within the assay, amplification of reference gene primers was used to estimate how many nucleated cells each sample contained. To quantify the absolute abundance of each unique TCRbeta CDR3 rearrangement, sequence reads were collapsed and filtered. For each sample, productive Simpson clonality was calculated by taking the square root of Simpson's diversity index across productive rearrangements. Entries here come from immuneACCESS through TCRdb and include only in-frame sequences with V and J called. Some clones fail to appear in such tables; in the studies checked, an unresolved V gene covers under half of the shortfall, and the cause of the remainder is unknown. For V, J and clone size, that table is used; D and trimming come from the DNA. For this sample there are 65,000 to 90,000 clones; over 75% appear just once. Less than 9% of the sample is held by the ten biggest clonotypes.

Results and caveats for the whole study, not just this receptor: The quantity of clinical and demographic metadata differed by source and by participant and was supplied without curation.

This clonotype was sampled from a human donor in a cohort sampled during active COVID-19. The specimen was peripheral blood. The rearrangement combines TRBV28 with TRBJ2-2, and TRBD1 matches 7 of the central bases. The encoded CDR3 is CASSLVSSGGRTGELFF. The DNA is TGTGCCAGCAGTTTAGTATCCTCAGGGGGAAGAACCGGGGAGCTGTTTTTT.